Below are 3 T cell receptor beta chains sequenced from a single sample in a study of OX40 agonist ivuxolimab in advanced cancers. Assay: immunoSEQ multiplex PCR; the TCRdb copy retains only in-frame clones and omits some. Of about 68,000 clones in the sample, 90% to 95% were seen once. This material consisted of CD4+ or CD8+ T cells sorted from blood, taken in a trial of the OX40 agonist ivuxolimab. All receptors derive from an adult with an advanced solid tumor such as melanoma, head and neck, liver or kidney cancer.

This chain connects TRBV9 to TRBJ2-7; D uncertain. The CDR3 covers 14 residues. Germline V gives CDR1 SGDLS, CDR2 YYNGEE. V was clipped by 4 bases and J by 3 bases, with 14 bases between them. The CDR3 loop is CASSQDQAVYEQYF. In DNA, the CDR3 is TGTGCCAGCAGCCAGGACCAAGCAGTCTACGAGCAGTACTTC.

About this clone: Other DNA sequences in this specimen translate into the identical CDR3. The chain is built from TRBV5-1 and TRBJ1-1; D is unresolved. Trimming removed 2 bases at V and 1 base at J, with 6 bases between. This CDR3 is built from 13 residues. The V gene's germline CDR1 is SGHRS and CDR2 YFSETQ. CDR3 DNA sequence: TGCGCCAGCAGCTTAACGGCGAACACTGAAGCTTTCTTT. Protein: CASSLTANTEAFF. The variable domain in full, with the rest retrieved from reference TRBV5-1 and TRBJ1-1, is KAGVTQTPRYLIKTRGQQVTLSCSPISGHRSVSWYQQTPGQGLQFLFEYFSETQRNKGNFPGRFSGRQFSNSRSEMNVSTLELGDSALYLCASSLTANTEAFFGQGTRLTVV.

The CDR3, as DNA: TGTGCCAGCAGCCTCGACAGGAACACCGGGGAGCTGTTTTTT. Translation: CASSLDRNTGELFF. The chain joins TRBV2 to TRBJ2-2; tentatively, D is TRBD1 (5 bases). Germline CDR1 is SNHLY and CDR2 is FYNNEI. The length of the CDR3 is 14 residues. Trimming shortened V by 6 bases and J by 1 base, and 9 bases separated the two germline ends.